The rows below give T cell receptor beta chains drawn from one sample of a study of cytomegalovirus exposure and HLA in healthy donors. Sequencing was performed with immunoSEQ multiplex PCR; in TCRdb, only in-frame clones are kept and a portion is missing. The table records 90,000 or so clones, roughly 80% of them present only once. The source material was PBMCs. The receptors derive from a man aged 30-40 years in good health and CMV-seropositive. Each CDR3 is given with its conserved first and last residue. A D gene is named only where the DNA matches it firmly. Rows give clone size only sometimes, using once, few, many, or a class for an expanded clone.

DNA: TGTGCCAGCAGCAGTCAGGCCGCCAAAAACATTCAGTACTTC
CDR3: CASSSQAAKNIQYF
V: TRBV11-2
length: 14
J: TRBJ2-4
size: .
D: .

DNA: TGTGCCAGCAGTTACTCGATTCCCAGGGGGGCCTACGAGCAGTACTTC
CDR3: CASSYSIPRGAYEQYF
V: TRBV6-5
length: 16
J: TRBJ2-7
size: .
D: .

DNA: TGTGCCAGCAGGGTGGTACACAGCTACGAGCAGTACTTC
CDR3: CASRVVHSYEQYF
V: TRBV5-5
length: 13
J: TRBJ2-7
size: .
D: .

DNA: TGTGCCAGTAGTATCGCTTGGAAGGCTAGCGGTTACAATGAGCAGTTCTTC
CDR3: CASSIAWKASGYNEQFF
V: TRBV19
length: 17
J: TRBJ2-1
size: .
D: TRBD2

DNA: TGTGCCAGCTTCGCAGGCGGGCGTGTAAACACTGAAGCTTTCTTT
CDR3: CASFAGGRVNTEAFF
V: TRBV6-6
length: 15
J: TRBJ1-1
size: few
D: .

DNA: TGTGCCAGCAGCTCACCCCCGGGACAGGGGAATCTCGGCGCTGAAGCTTTCTTT
CDR3: CASSSPPGQGNLGAEAFF
V: TRBV7-9
length: 18
J: TRBJ1-1
size: .
D: TRBD1

DNA: TGTGCCAGCTCACCAATCGCAGCGGGGGGGCGAGAGACCCAGTACTTC
CDR3: CASSPIAAGGRETQYF
V: TRBV18
length: 16
J: TRBJ2-5
size: .
D: TRBD2

DNA: TGTGCCAGCAGGGGGGGAGGGGGGCTGAGAGATACGCAGTATTTT
CDR3: CASRGGGGLRDTQYF
V: TRBV28
length: 15
J: TRBJ2-3
size: .
D: .

DNA: TGTGCCATCGACAGTTTTCGGAATGAGCAGTTCTTC
CDR3: CAIDSFRNEQFF
V: TRBV2
length: 12
J: TRBJ2-1
size: .
D: .

DNA: TGTGCCAGCAGTTACTCGTACAGGGGGGACCAGCCCCGGCATTTT
CDR3: CASSYSYRGDQPRHF
V: TRBV6-5
length: 15
J: TRBJ1-5
size: .
D: TRBD1

DNA: TGTGCCAGCAGCCGCCCCCGGGACAGGACCCTGAACACTGAAGCTTTCTTT
CDR3: CASSRPRDRTLNTEAFF
V: TRBV11-2
length: 17
J: TRBJ1-1
size: .
D: TRBD1

DNA: TGTGCCAGAAGCTTGGGAGGGACAGGGGTCACTGAAGCTTTCTTT
CDR3: CARSLGGTGVTEAFF
V: TRBV5-3
length: 15
J: TRBJ1-1
size: .
D: TRBD1

DNA: TGTGCCAGCAGCTTAGGGGCAGGGGCAGGCTACACCTTC
CDR3: CASSLGAGAGYTF
V: TRBV7-9
length: 13
J: TRBJ1-2
size: once
D: .

DNA: TGTGCCAGCAGCCAAGGTGTCATTACTGAAGCTTTCTTT
CDR3: CASSQGVITEAFF
V: TRBV14
length: 13
J: TRBJ1-1
size: few
D: .

DNA: TGTGCCAGCAGTGCTCTGGCGGGTTACTACGAGCAGTACTTC
CDR3: CASSALAGYYEQYF
V: TRBV2
length: 14
J: TRBJ2-7
size: once
D: .

DNA: TGTGCCAGCAGCCACTCCGTCGTCGGTACCGCCTACGAGCAGTACTTC
CDR3: CASSHSVVGTAYEQYF
V: TRBV4-2
length: 16
J: TRBJ2-7
size: .
D: .

DNA: TGCGCCAGCAGCTTGGGCGGGGACGGAGATACGCAGTATTTT
CDR3: CASSLGGDGDTQYF
V: TRBV5-1
length: 14
J: TRBJ2-3
size: .
D: .

DNA: TGTGCCAGCAGCTTGTCACAGACAGCCCGGGAGACCCAGTACTTC
CDR3: CASSLSQTARETQYF
V: TRBV7-9
length: 15
J: TRBJ2-5
size: .
D: .

DNA: TGTGCCAGCAGTTACTCGTCCGCGGGTGGGTCCTATGGCTACACCTTC
CDR3: CASSYSSAGGSYGYTF
V: TRBV6-5
length: 16
J: TRBJ1-2
size: .
D: .

DNA: TGTGCCAGCAGCTTAACTGGTAGCTCCTACAATGAGCAGTTCTTC
CDR3: CASSLTGSSYNEQFF
V: TRBV7-9
length: 15
J: TRBJ2-1
size: .
D: .

DNA: TGTGCCAGCAGTACAGGACAGGGGCGCACAGATACGCAGTATTTT
CDR3: CASSTGQGRTDTQYF
V: TRBV7-3
length: 15
J: TRBJ2-3
size: .
D: TRBD1

DNA: TGTGCCAGCAGCGGAGGGCGGGGGGGCAACGAGCAGTACTTC
CDR3: CASSGGRGGNEQYF
V: TRBV7-2
length: 14
J: TRBJ2-7
size: once
D: TRBD2

DNA: TGTGCCAGCAGCTTAAAGACAGACACCGGGGAGCTGTTTTTT
CDR3: CASSLKTDTGELFF
V: TRBV7-9
length: 14
J: TRBJ2-2
size: few
D: .

DNA: TGTGCCAGCAGTGTTGGCGGGGGGCTCTTCGAGCAGTACTTC
CDR3: CASSVGGGLFEQYF
V: TRBV2
length: 14
J: TRBJ2-7
size: .
D: TRBD2

DNA: TGTGCCAGCAGCACCCAATGGGGGACAGTAGGGGAGGCTTTCTTT
CDR3: CASSTQWGTVGEAFF
V: TRBV5-4
length: 15
J: TRBJ1-1
size: .
D: TRBD1

DNA: TGTGCCAGCAGCATGACAGGTCCGACCTACGAGCAGTACTTC
CDR3: CASSMTGPTYEQYF
V: TRBV7-9
length: 14
J: TRBJ2-7
size: .
D: .

DNA: TGTGCCAGTAGTATGTATGCAGGTTACTCGAACACTGAAGCTTTCTTT
CDR3: CASSMYAGYSNTEAFF
V: TRBV19
length: 16
J: TRBJ1-1
size: .
D: .

DNA: TGTGCCACGGAGGCGGGCAGGTCTCCTGCAACTAATGAAAAACTGTTTTTT
CDR3: CATEAGRSPATNEKLFF
V: TRBV15
length: 17
J: TRBJ1-4
size: .
D: .

DNA: TGTTCCAGCAGCTCCTTCGGCGGGAGTAGCTACAATGAGCAGTTCTTC
CDR3: CSSSSFGGSSYNEQFF
V: TRBV7-9
length: 16
J: TRBJ2-1
size: .
D: TRBD2

DNA: TGTGCCAGCAGCGTAGGGGCGGGGGGGCTCCAAGAGACCCAGTACTTC
CDR3: CASSVGAGGLQETQYF
V: TRBV9
length: 16
J: TRBJ2-5
size: .
D: TRBD2

DNA: TGCGCCAGCAGCCAAGATCAACCCGGGGGTAGCTCCTACGAGCAGTACTTC
CDR3: CASSQDQPGGSSYEQYF
V: TRBV4-1
length: 17
J: TRBJ2-7
size: .
D: .

DNA: TGTGCCAGCAGCCACCGGACAGGCGTCTCCTACGAGCAGTACTTC
CDR3: CASSHRTGVSYEQYF
V: TRBV6-5
length: 15
J: TRBJ2-7
size: .
D: TRBD1

DNA: TGCGCCAGCAGCCTATCTAGCGGGGGGTTCTACGAGCAGTACTTC
CDR3: CASSLSSGGFYEQYF
V: TRBV4-1
length: 15
J: TRBJ2-7
size: .
D: TRBD2

DNA: TGTGCCAGTAGCCGGGACAGGGTTATCCCTAATTCACCCCTCCACTTT
CDR3: CASSRDRVIPNSPLHF
V: TRBV19
length: 16
J: TRBJ1-6
size: .
D: TRBD1

DNA: TGTGCCAGCAGTTACGTCGGCGGTGCTGGAAACACCATATATTTT
CDR3: CASSYVGGAGNTIYF
V: TRBV6-6
length: 15
J: TRBJ1-3
size: .
D: .

DNA: TGTGCCAGCAGCTTCCCGAAGGCTGAGAGCCACCAGGGCTCCTACGAGCAGTACTTC
CDR3: CASSFPKAESHQGSYEQYF
V: TRBV7-8
length: 19
J: TRBJ2-7
size: once
D: .

DNA: TGTGCCAGCAGTTTATTTGCGGGGAGCTCCTACGAGCAGTACTTC
CDR3: CASSLFAGSSYEQYF
V: TRBV27
length: 15
J: TRBJ2-7
size: .
D: .

DNA: TGTGCCAGCATCCGGGGGGAGACCCAGTACTTC
CDR3: CASIRGETQYF
V: TRBV2
length: 11
J: TRBJ2-5
size: .
D: .

DNA: TGTGCCAGAAGCTTACCGGGACAGAGGGGTACAAATGAGCAGTTCTTC
CDR3: CARSLPGQRGTNEQFF
V: TRBV5-3
length: 16
J: TRBJ2-1
size: .
D: TRBD1

DNA: TGTGCCAGCAGCTTAGCGTGGACTAGCGGGGTCTCCTACGAGCAGTACTTC
CDR3: CASSLAWTSGVSYEQYF
V: TRBV7-2
length: 17
J: TRBJ2-7
size: .
D: TRBD2

DNA: TGTGCCAGCAGCCTACAGGGGATGGTGAACACTGAAGCTTTCTTT
CDR3: CASSLQGMVNTEAFF
V: TRBV2
length: 15
J: TRBJ1-1
size: few
D: TRBD1

DNA: TGTGCCAGCAGCCCCAGGGCAAACTATGGCTACACCTTC
CDR3: CASSPRANYGYTF
V: TRBV7-2
length: 13
J: TRBJ1-2
size: .
D: .

DNA: TGCGCCAGCAGCCAAGAGGACAGGGGAGGATACGAAAAACTGTTTTTT
CDR3: CASSQEDRGGYEKLFF
V: TRBV4-1
length: 16
J: TRBJ1-4
size: .
D: TRBD1

DNA: TGTGCCAGTAGGGGGGCTTCAGATACGCAGTATTTT
CDR3: CASRGASDTQYF
V: TRBV19
length: 12
J: TRBJ2-3
size: .
D: .

DNA: TGCGCCAGCAGCTTGGGATTGGACTCCAGCGAAGCTTTCTTT
CDR3: CASSLGLDSSEAFF
V: TRBV5-1
length: 14
J: TRBJ1-1
size: .
D: .